Each of the 17 T cell receptor beta chains below was sequenced from the same sample in a study of T cell responses to AZD1222 COVID-19 vaccine. Only in-frame clones appear in the TCRdb table, and some are missing; sequencing was by immunoSEQ multiplex PCR. The sample has about 100,000 clones; 75% to 90% are singletons. Here the sequenced sample was peripheral blood, taken 28 days after the second AZD1222 dose. Source of these receptors: an adult who received the AZD1222 COVID-19 vaccine.

V is TRBV5-1 and J is TRBJ2-1; 13 nucleotides line up with TRBD2. The CDR3 has 17 amino acids. In germline, CDR1 is SGHRS, CDR2 YFSETQ. The V gene end was trimmed by 4 bases and the J gene end by 9 bases; junction bases not matched to a gene: 13. The CDR3 spells CASSLSLLAGGQSEQFF. The CDR3 DNA sequence: TGCGCCAGCAGCCTAAGCTTACTAGCGGGAGGGCAGTCTGAGCAGTTCTTC.

CDR3 nucleotides: TGCGCCAGCAGCGACGTATCCTCCGCCAGGGACACTGAAGCTTTCTTT. Residues: CASSDVSSARDTEAFF. The rearrangement links TRBV5-1 to TRBJ1-1; possible D gene TRBD1, 5 bases. V lost 4 bases and J lost 3, with 19 bases in between. The V gene's germline CDR1 is SGHRS and CDR2 YFSETQ. CDR3 length: 16 residues.

The genes are TRBV14 and TRBJ1-1; D may be TRBD1 (5 bases). The V gene's germline CDR1 is SGHDN and CDR2 FVKESK. V lost 2 bases and J 0 bases, leaving 22 bases between the germline ends. The CDR3 runs 19 residues. The CDR3 nucleotides read TGTGCCAGCAGCCAACCCCCTTGGGGGGGTTCATGGATGAACACTGAAGCTTTCTTT. Translating gives CASSQPPWGGSWMNTEAFF.

The chain carries TRBV7-9 and TRBJ1-2; 7 bases match TRBD1. J gave up 2 bases and V 3 bases, and 6 bases lay outside the gene matches. This CDR3 has 15 residues. Germline lookup yields CDR1 SEHNR and CDR2 FQNEAQ (reference sequence). CDR3 sequence: CASSFSDRRNYGYTF. CDR3 sequence (DNA): TGTGCCAGCAGCTTTTCGGACAGGCGAAACTATGGCTACACCTTC.

J is TRBJ2-3 and V is TRBV15; D is ambiguous. The CDR3 has 14 residues. The V gene lost 1 base and the J gene lost 3 bases, with 8 bases spanning the gap. Per germline, CDR1 LNHNV and CDR2 YYDKDF (reference sequence). In nucleotides, the CDR3 is TGTGCCACCAGCAGAGGTTCACCGACAGATACGCAGTATTTT. It specifies CATSRGSPTDTQYF.

The V gene is TRBV27, the J gene TRBJ1-1; D is perhaps TRBD1 (5 bases). The V gene's germline CDR1 is MNHEY and CDR2 SMNVEV (reference sequence). V lost 2 bases, J lost 0 bases, and 13 bases lay in between. There are 16 residues in the CDR3. CDR3 sequence: CASSLGGGKMNTEAFF. CDR3 coding DNA: TGTGCCAGCAGTTTAGGGGGGGGGAAAATGAACACTGAAGCTTTCTTT.

This clone was recorded only once. The rearrangement joins TRBV5-1 to TRBJ1-3, with D maybe TRBD1 (5 bases). The germline CDR1 and CDR2 sequences are SGHRS and YFSETQ. The length of the CDR3 is 14 residues. Deletions cut 4 bases from V and 2 bases from J, with 10 bases between. The CDR3 coding sequence is TGCGCCAGCAGCCAGGACACCGCTGGAAACACCATATATTTT. Translation gives CASSQDTAGNTIYF.

The V call is TRBV18, the J call TRBJ1-3; 7 bases are shared with TRBD1. CDR3 size: 15 residues. CDR1 and CDR2 (germline): KGHSH, LQKENI. The ends lost 1 base at V and 2 bases at J; junction bases unmatched: 2. The CDR3 DNA follows: TGTGCCAGCTCACCACAGACAGGGCCTGGAAACACCATATATTTT. Residues: CASSPQTGPGNTIYF.

The J gene is TRBJ1-1, the V gene TRBV5-1; D unclear. V was pared by 0 bases and J by 4 bases, with 10 bases between. CDR1 and CDR2 from the germline V gene are SGHRS and YFSETQ. This CDR3 is built from 14 residues. CDR3: CASSLGSGVTEAFF. The CDR3 nucleotides are TGCGCCAGCAGCTTGGGTTCCGGGGTCACTGAAGCTTTCTTT. Full variable domain (rest looked up from reference TRBV5-1 and TRBJ1-1): KAGVTQTPRYLIKTRGQQVTLSCSPISGHRSVSWYQQTPGQGLQFLFEYFSETQRNKGNFPGRFSGRQFSNSRSEMNVSTLELGDSALYLCASSLGSGVTEAFFGQGTRLTVV.

This chain joins TRBV6-6 and TRBJ1-2; TRBD1 might be the D (5 bases). V was pared by 2 bases and J by 7 bases, with 20 bases between. This CDR3 has 16 residues. The germline V gene encodes CDR1 MNHNY and CDR2 SVGAGI (reference sequence). The CDR3 region has the DNA TGTGCCAGCAGTTACAACCTACAACCCGCTGGGGGTGGCTACACCTTC. Protein sequence: CASSYNLQPAGGGYTF.

The chain uses TRBV4-1 and TRBJ2-3; D is unclear. The germline V gene encodes CDR1 MGHRA and CDR2 YSYEKL. This CDR3 has 12 amino acids. Trimming shortened V by 0 bases and J by 7 bases, and 5 bases separated the two germline ends. This CDR3 reads CASSQEGNTQYF. CDR3 DNA: TGCGCCAGCAGCCAAGAGGGGAATACGCAGTATTTT.

This clone was recorded only once. V gene TRBV28 combines with J gene TRBJ2-5; 13 nucleotides agree with TRBD2. CDR3 size: 15 residues. CDR1 is MDHEN and CDR2 is SYDVKM in the germline V gene. The junction had 5 bases not matched to a gene; V was cut back by 5 bases and J by 5 bases. The CDR3 sequence is CASSTQTSGGETQYF. In DNA form, the CDR3 reads TGTGCCAGCAGTACCCAGACTAGCGGGGGGGAGACCCAGTACTTC.

The chain is built from TRBV19 and TRBJ2-5; 8 bases agree with TRBD1. The ends lost 7 bases at V and 4 bases at J; junction bases unmatched: 8. This CDR3 is built from 14 residues. The germline gives CDR1 LNHDA, CDR2 SQIVND (reference sequence). The DNA for the CDR3 is TGTGCCAGTACTTGGACAGGGTTGCCAGAGACCCAGTACTTC. Its translation: CASTWTGLPETQYF.

This sequence joins TRBV9 and TRBJ1-6, with a weak D call TRBD1 (5 bases). Germline CDR1 and CDR2: SGDLS and YYNGEE. The V gene lost 2 bases and the J gene lost 8 bases, with 17 bases spanning the gap. The CDR3 covers 16 residues. CDR3 amino acids: CASSVGGGSADSPLHF. CDR3 DNA: TGTGCCAGCAGCGTGGGCGGGGGGTCGGCTGATTCACCCCTCCACTTT. The entire variable domain, with the rest obtained from reference TRBV9 and TRBJ1-6, is as follows: DSGVTQTPKHLITATGQRVTLRCSPRSGDLSVYWYQQSLDQGLQFLIQYYNGEERAKGNILERFSAQQFPDLHSELNLSSLELGDSALYFCASSVGGGSADSPLHFGNGTRLTVT.

The V gene is TRBV27, the J gene TRBJ2-1; TRBD2 matches 8 bases. Germline CDR1 MNHEY, CDR2 SMNVEV (reference sequence). This CDR3 comprises 15 residues. After removal of 7 bases from V and 0 bases from J, the junction contained 5 bases not matched to a gene. The CDR3 DNA follows: TGTGCCAGCAAAGCACTAGCGGACTCCTACAATGAGCAGTTCTTC. Protein product: CASKALADSYNEQFF.

The chain carries TRBV12-3 or TRBV12-4 and TRBJ1-1; no definite D call. CDR3 length: 13 residues. V shed 2 bases and J shed 0 bases, with 4 bases lying between them. The CDR3 loop is CASSLRMNTEAFF. CDR3 DNA: TGTGCCAGCAGTTTACGGATGAACACTGAAGCTTTCTTT.

In this sample, this clone turned up once. This chain uses TRBV2 with TRBJ2-4; D may be TRBD1 (6 bases). The germline CDR1 and CDR2 sequences are SNHLY and FYNNEI. This CDR3 is 16 amino acids long. Trimming removed 4 bases at V and 4 bases at J, with 17 bases between. CDR3 in DNA: TGTGCCAGCAGTGGCCCGCCCCTCGGGACAAAAAACATTCAGTACTTC. Translated: CASSGPPLGTKNIQYF.